This record looks at one T cell receptor beta chain sequence and its context. The target antigen is unknown. A multiplex PCR was run with 60 Vbeta primers and 13 Jbeta primers. Repertoires were generated with immunoSEQ multiplex PCR, while TCRdb's copy carries only in-frame clones and drops some. This sample yields some 130,000 clones, of which roughly four fifths are seen a single time; roughly 7.7% belongs to the top ten. This entry belongs to a study of cytomegalovirus exposure and HLA in healthy donors. The germline V gene has CDR1 SQVTM and CDR2 ANQGSEA. Unmatched junction bases numbered 0, after V lost 6 bases and J lost 1 base. This CDR3 spans 13 amino acids. Study results and caveats: Confirmation was obtained in vitro that three CMV-associated chains are specific for CMV antigens. As was reported, the HLA-A and HLA-B alleles of most subjects were accurately predicted from TCR beta sequences. Presence/absence analyses supposed approximately even sequencing depth among donors.

This sequence originates from a woman aged 45-60 years in good health and CMV-seropositive. The chain employs TRBV29-1 and TRBJ2-3, with 11 bases identical to TRBD2. The sequenced sample consisted of PBMCs. Written as DNA, the CDR3 is TGCAGCGTGGGACTAGCGGGCACAGATACGCAGTATTTT. Protein product: CSVGLAGTDTQYF.